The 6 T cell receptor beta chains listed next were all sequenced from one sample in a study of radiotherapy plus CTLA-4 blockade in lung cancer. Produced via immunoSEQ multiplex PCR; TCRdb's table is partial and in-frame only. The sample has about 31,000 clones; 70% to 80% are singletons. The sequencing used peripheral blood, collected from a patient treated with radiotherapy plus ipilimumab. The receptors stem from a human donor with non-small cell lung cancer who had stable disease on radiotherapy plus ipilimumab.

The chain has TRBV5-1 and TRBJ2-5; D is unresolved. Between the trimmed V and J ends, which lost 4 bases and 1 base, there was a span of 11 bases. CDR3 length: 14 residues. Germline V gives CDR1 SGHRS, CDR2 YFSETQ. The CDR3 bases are TGCGCCAGCAGCGCGGACGGATTCCAAGAGACCCAGTACTTC. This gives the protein CASSADGFQETQYF. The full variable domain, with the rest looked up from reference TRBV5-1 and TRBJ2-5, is KAGVTQTPRYLIKTRGQQVTLSCSPISGHRSVSWYQQTPGQGLQFLFEYFSETQRNKGNFPGRFSGRQFSNSRSEMNVSTLELGDSALYLCASSADGFQETQYFGPGTRLLVL.

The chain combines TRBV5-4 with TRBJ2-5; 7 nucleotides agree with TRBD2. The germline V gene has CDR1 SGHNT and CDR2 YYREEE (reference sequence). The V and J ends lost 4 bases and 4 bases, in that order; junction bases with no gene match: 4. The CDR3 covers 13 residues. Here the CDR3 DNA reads TGTGCCAGCAGCCCCGGGGGGTCAGAGACCCAGTACTTC. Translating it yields CASSPGGSETQYF.

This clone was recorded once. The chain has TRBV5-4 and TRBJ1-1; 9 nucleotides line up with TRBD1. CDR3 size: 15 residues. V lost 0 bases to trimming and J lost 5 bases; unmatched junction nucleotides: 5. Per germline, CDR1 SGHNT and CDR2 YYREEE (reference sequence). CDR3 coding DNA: TGTGCCAGCAGCTTGGGCACAGGGGGCAATACTGAAGCTTTCTTT. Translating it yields CASSLGTGGNTEAFF.

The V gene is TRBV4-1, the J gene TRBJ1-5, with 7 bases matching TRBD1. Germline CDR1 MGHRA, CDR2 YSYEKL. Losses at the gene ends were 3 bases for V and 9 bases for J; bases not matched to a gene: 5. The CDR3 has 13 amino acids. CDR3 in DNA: TGCGCCAGCAGCCAGGACCGGGACAGGCCCCAGCATTTT. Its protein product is CASSQDRDRPQHF.

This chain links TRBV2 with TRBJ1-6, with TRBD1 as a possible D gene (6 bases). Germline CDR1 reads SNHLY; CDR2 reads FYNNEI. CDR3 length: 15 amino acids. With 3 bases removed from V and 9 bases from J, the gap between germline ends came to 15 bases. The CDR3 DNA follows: TGTGCCAGCAGTGAGTTCCGGGGGCGCGGTTCACCCCTCCACTTT. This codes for CASSEFRGRGSPLHF. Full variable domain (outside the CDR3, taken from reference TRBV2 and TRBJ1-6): EPEVTQTPSHQVTQMGQEVILRCVPISNHLYFYWYRQILGQKVEFLVSFYNNEISEKSEIFDDQFSVERPDGSNFTLKIRSTKLEDSAMYFCASSEFRGRGSPLHFGNGTRLTVT.

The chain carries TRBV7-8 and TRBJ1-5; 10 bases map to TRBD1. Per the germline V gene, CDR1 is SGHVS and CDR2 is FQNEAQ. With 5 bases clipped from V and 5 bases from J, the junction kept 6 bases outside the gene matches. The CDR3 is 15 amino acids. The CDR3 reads CASSTDGTGDQPQHF. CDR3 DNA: TGTGCCAGCAGCACGGACGGGACAGGGGATCAGCCCCAGCATTTT.